These T cell receptor beta chains were read from a single sample in a study of OX40 agonist ivuxolimab in advanced cancers. TCRdb's copy holds only in-frame clones and misses some; the assay was immunoSEQ multiplex PCR. This sample has around 50,000 clones, with about 81% found just once. The sample here was CD4+ or CD8+ T cells sorted from blood, taken in a trial of the OX40 agonist ivuxolimab. The origin of the receptors is an adult with an advanced solid tumor such as melanoma, head and neck, liver or kidney cancer. CDR3s include the opening cysteine and the closing phenylalanine or tryptophan. A D gene is named only where the DNA matches it firmly. Rows may omit the clone size; those that give it use once, few, many or a size class.

v_gene	abundance	d_gene	j_gene	CDR3aa	CDR3nt
TRBV18	-	-	TRBJ1-1	CASSPVQRGQNTEAFF	TGTGCCAGCTCACCAGTCCAGCGGGGTCAGAACACTGAAGCTTTCTTT
TRBV5-1	-	-	TRBJ2-1	CASRDRNNEQFF	TGCGCCAGCAGGGACAGAAACAATGAGCAGTTCTTC
TRBV5-6	-	-	TRBJ2-1	CASSLGLANEQFF	TGTGCCAGCAGCTTGGGGCTAGCCAATGAGCAGTTCTTC
TRBV5-1	-	TRBD1	TRBJ1-2	CASSLLGGRNYGYTF	TGCGCCAGCAGCTTGTTAGGGGGCCGAAACTATGGCTACACCTTC
TRBV7-6	-	-	TRBJ1-1	CASSFLENTEAFF	TGTGCCAGCAGCTTTCTAGAGAACACTGAAGCTTTCTTT
TRBV19	-	TRBD1	TRBJ1-1	CASSMGWGQTTEAFF	TGTGCCAGTAGTATGGGGTGGGGACAGACAACTGAAGCTTTCTTT
TRBV6-1	-	TRBD1	TRBJ2-5	CASSEMGQAAGAQYF	TGTGCCAGCAGTGAAATGGGACAGGCGGCTGGGGCCCAGTACTTC
TRBV9	-	-	TRBJ2-5	CASSPQPGAWETQYF	TGTGCCAGCAGCCCACAGCCGGGGGCTTGGGAGACCCAGTACTTC
TRBV4-2	-	TRBD2	TRBJ2-3	CASSLWGGSADTQYF	TGTGCCAGCAGCCTTTGGGGGGGGAGCGCAGATACGCAGTATTTT
TRBV5-4	few	TRBD1	TRBJ1-4	CASSQTGTDEKLFF	TGTGCCAGCAGCCAGACAGGGACTGATGAAAAACTGTTTTTT
TRBV18	-	TRBD1	TRBJ1-2	CASSPKGAPNYGYTF	TGTGCCAGCTCTCCAAAGGGGGCGCCCAACTATGGCTACACCTTC
TRBV2	few	-	TRBJ2-2	CASTLNWGQNTGELFF	TGTGCCAGCACCCTGAATTGGGGACAGAACACCGGGGAGCTGTTTTTT
TRBV6-5	-	-	TRBJ2-3	CASSYGHVADTQYF	TGTGCCAGCAGTTACGGGCATGTGGCAGATACGCAGTATTTT
TRBV18	-	-	TRBJ1-2	CASSPRRGMSYTF	TGTGCCAGCTCACCACGCCGGGGTATGAGCTACACCTTC
TRBV6-6	few	TRBD2	TRBJ2-1	CASSISGVGNEQFF	TGTGCCAGCAGTATTAGCGGGGTGGGCAATGAGCAGTTCTTC
TRBV10-3	-	-	TRBJ2-7	CAISDSAGPSYEQYF	TGTGCCATCAGTGATTCGGCAGGGCCGTCCTACGAGCAGTACTTC
TRBV12-5	-	TRBD1	TRBJ1-5	CASGLPGQLNQPQHF	TGTGCTAGTGGTTTGCCGGGACAGTTAAATCAGCCCCAGCATTTT
TRBV5-4	-	-	TRBJ2-2	CASSLETPNTGELFF	TGTGCCAGCAGCTTGGAGACTCCGAACACCGGGGAGCTGTTTTTT
TRBV28	medium-sized	-	TRBJ1-1	CASSELGYSNTEAFF	TGTGCCAGCAGTGAACTAGGGTATTCGAACACTGAAGCTTTCTTT
TRBV5-1	few	TRBD1	TRBJ2-3	CASSLDRGSVDTQYF	TGCGCCAGCAGCCTTGACAGGGGAAGTGTAGATACGCAGTATTTT
TRBV27	-	TRBD2	TRBJ2-5	CASGRKRGQETQYF	TGTGCCAGCGGACGGAAGCGGGGACAAGAGACCCAGTACTTC
TRBV10-3	-	-	TRBJ2-2	CAISESGTNTGELFF	TGTGCCATCAGTGAGTCGGGGACAAACACCGGGGAGCTGTTTTTT
TRBV18	-	TRBD1	TRBJ1-6	CASSPEGQGGDSPLHF	TGTGCCAGCTCACCCGAAGGACAGGGGGGGGATTCACCCCTCCACTTT
TRBV5-1	-	-	TRBJ2-1	CASSLIGTGRHDEQFF	TGCGCCAGCAGCTTAATTGGGACCGGCCGGCATGATGAGCAGTTCTTC
TRBV5-1	-	-	TRBJ1-6	CASSLGTLYNSPLHF	TGCGCCAGCAGCTTGGGGACACTTTATAATTCACCCCTCCACTTT
TRBV5-1	-	-	TRBJ2-3	CASGAGASGADTQYF	TGCGCCAGCGGAGCTGGAGCCAGTGGGGCAGATACGCAGTATTTT
TRBV28	-	-	TRBJ2-5	CASGRSETQYF	TGTGCCAGCGGGAGGTCGGAGACCCAGTACTTC
TRBV7-2	-	-	TRBJ2-5	CASSSRLTETQYF	TGTGCCAGCAGCTCGCGACTCACAGAGACCCAGTACTTC
TRBV4-2	few	-	TRBJ1-1	CASSQVGFAGGNTEAFF	TGTGCCAGCAGCCAAGTAGGGTTCGCGGGCGGGAACACTGAAGCTTTCTTT
TRBV6-4	-	TRBD2	TRBJ2-1	CASSIVAGGLGNEQFF	TGTGCCAGCAGCATAGTAGCGGGGGGTCTCGGGAATGAGCAGTTCTTC
TRBV7-2	-	-	TRBJ2-1	CASSLIRGRDEQFF	TGTGCCAGCAGCTTAATCCGAGGTCGGGATGAGCAGTTCTTC
TRBV7-2	-	TRBD2	TRBJ2-5	CASSIMSGARETQYF	TGTGCCAGCAGCATTATGAGCGGGGCCAGGGAGACCCAGTACTTC
TRBV10-3	-	-	TRBJ2-3	CAIYGGVTDTQYF	TGTGCCATCTATGGTGGGGTCACAGATACGCAGTATTTT
TRBV29-1	-	-	TRBJ2-5	CSVPAGGQETQYF	TGCAGCGTCCCCGCAGGAGGGCAAGAGACCCAGTACTTC
TRBV6-5	once	TRBD1	TRBJ1-2	CASSTSGGAGYGYTF	TGTGCCAGCAGTACCTCAGGGGGCGCGGGCTATGGCTACACCTTC
TRBV19	-	TRBD2	TRBJ2-7	CASTPERGYEQYF	TGTGCCAGTACCCCCGAGCGGGGCTACGAGCAGTACTTC
TRBV19	-	TRBD2	TRBJ2-1	CASMAGGSYNEQFF	TGTGCCAGTATGGCGGGGGGTTCCTACAATGAGCAGTTCTTC
TRBV11-3	-	-	TRBJ1-1	CASSLARSNTEAFF	TGTGCCAGCAGCTTGGCGAGGTCGAACACTGAAGCTTTCTTT